This T cell receptor (beta chain) was profiled in a study of blood T cell repertoires in COVID-19. TCRdb's table, derived via immunoSEQ multiplex PCR, lists solely in-frame clones and lacks some. The sample holds 50,000 or so clones, over 90% seen once. Deletions cut 1 base from V and 4 bases from J, with 8 bases between. Germline loops: CDR1 GTSNPN, CDR2 SVGIG (reference sequence). The CDR3 sequence is 13 residues long. Sequencing was performed on peripheral blood. This receptor was identified in a woman aged 80 or older with acute or convalescent COVID-19. The J gene is TRBJ1-3, the V gene TRBV30; the D is unclear. Written as DNA, the CDR3 is TGTGCCTGGAGTGGGGCCCGGGGAAACACCATATATTTT. Encoded protein: CAWSGARGNTIYF.